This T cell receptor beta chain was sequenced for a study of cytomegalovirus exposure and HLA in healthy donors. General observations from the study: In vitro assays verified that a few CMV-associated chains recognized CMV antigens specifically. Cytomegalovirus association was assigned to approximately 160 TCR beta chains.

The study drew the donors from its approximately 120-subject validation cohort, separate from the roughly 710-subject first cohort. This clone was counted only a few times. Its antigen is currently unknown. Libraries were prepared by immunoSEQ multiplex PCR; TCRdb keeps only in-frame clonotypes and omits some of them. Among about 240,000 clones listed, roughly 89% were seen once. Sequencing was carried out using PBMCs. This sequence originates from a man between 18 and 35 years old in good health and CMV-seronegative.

The chain's CDR3 is CASSYRAKYEQYF. For the CDR3, the DNA is TGTGCCAGCAGCTACCGAGCGAAGTACGAGCAGTACTTC. The V gene is TRBV11-2, the J gene TRBJ2-7, with D unclear. The V gene's germline CDR1 is SGHAT and CDR2 FQNNGV. V lost 4 bases, J lost 4 bases, and 11 bases lay in between. CDR3 length: 13 amino acids.